The rows below give T cell receptor beta chains drawn from one sample of a study of blood T cell repertoires in COVID-19. Generated by immunoSEQ multiplex PCR, the TCRdb table keeps only in-frame clones and is missing some. Among approximately 240,000 clones listed, roughly 80% were seen once. The source material was peripheral blood. The receptors were sampled from a woman in her thirties or forties with active or convalescent COVID-19. CDR3s include the opening cysteine and the closing phenylalanine or tryptophan. The D gene is left open where the match is weak. Clone size, where shown, is once, few, many, or a class for clones that have expanded.

>16|TRBD2|TRBJ2-2|TRBV9|-
TGTGCCAGCAGCGTTAGGAGCCGGGGGGGCACCGGGGAGCTGTTTTTT
CASSVRSRGGTGELFF
>13|-|TRBJ1-2|TRBV5-8|-
TGTGCCAGCAGCTCACGGTATGCGAGCGGCTACACCTTC
CASSSRYASGYTF
>16|-|TRBJ1-2|TRBV5-6|once
TGTGCCAGCAGCTTGGCCGGAGGCACCGGGGTCTATGGCTACACCTTC
CASSLAGGTGVYGYTF
>14|TRBD1|TRBJ1-1|TRBV30|-
TGTGCCTTGGGGGGACGGACAGGGGGAGCGGAAGCTTTCTTT
CALGGRTGGAEAFF
>17|TRBD2|TRBJ2-3|TRBV5-1|-
TGCGCCAGCAGCATCCGGACTAGCGGGGGGGTCACAGATACGCAGTATTTT
CASSIRTSGGVTDTQYF
>12|-|TRBJ1-3|TRBV2|-
TGTGCCAGCCTTTACGCGGGAAACACCATATATTTT
CASLYAGNTIYF
>15|-|TRBJ2-1|TRBV4-1|-
TGCGCCAGCAGCCAAAGGTCAGGGTCTTACAATGAGCAGTTCTTC
CASSQRSGSYNEQFF
>15|-|TRBJ1-3|TRBV5-1|-
TGCGCCAGCAGCTCGGACACTTTCTCTGGAAACACCATATATTTT
CASSSDTFSGNTIYF
>14|-|TRBJ2-2|TRBV30|once
TGTGCCTGGAGTGGTGCGGGGAACACCGGGGAGCTGTTTTTT
CAWSGAGNTGELFF
>15|-|TRBJ2-4|TRBV25-1|few
TGTGCCAGCAGTCCGGGTTTCCCTGCCAAAAACATTCAGTACTTC
CASSPGFPAKNIQYF
>15|TRBD1|TRBJ2-5|TRBV5-1|-
TGCGCCAGCAGCGGGACAGGGGGCGGACAAGAGACCCAGTACTTC
CASSGTGGGQETQYF
>19|TRBD2|TRBJ2-1|TRBV10-3|-
TGTGCCATCAGCGTACGACCGGGACTAGCGGGGGGGTTCTACAATGAGCAGTTCTTC
CAISVRPGLAGGFYNEQFF
>15|TRBD2|TRBJ2-5|TRBV3-1/TRBV3-2|-
TGTGCCAGCAGCCAGACTAGCGGGGAGGTGGAGACCCAGTACTTC
CASSQTSGEVETQYF
>11|-|TRBJ1-2|TRBV30|-
TGTGCCGGCCTAGACAGATCTGGCTACACCTTC
CAGLDRSGYTF
>18|-|TRBJ2-1|TRBV4-1|once
TGCGCCAGCAGCCTTCAACTAAGCGGAGGGTCCTTATACAATGAGCAGTTCTTC
CASSLQLSGGSLYNEQFF
>13|-|TRBJ1-1|TRBV5-1|-
TGCGCCAGCAGATGGCAGTTAAACACTGAAGCTTTCTTT
CASRWQLNTEAFF
>15|TRBD1|TRBJ1-1|TRBV5-6|-
TGTGCCAGCAGCCCACTAGGGGGCATGAACACTGAAGCTTTCTTT
CASSPLGGMNTEAFF
>13|TRBD1|TRBJ1-2|TRBV29-1|-
TGCAGCGCCGAGGACAGGGGCGGCTATGGCTACACCTTC
CSAEDRGGYGYTF
>16|TRBD2|TRBJ2-2|TRBV7-2|-
TGTGCCAGCAGCCCACGACTAGCGGGGAACACCGGGGAGCTGTTTTTT
CASSPRLAGNTGELFF
>14|TRBD1|TRBJ1-1|TRBV3-1/TRBV3-2|-
TGTGCCAGCAGCATACAGGGGGGGGTCACTGAAGCTTTCTTT
CASSIQGGVTEAFF
>15|-|TRBJ2-2|TRBV4-1|-
TGCGCCAGCAGCCCGACAGGGACTAACACCGGGGAGCTGTTTTTT
CASSPTGTNTGELFF
>12|TRBD1|TRBJ1-2|TRBV14|-
TGTGCCAGCAGCCGGACAGGGTGGGGCTACACCTTC
CASSRTGWGYTF
>14|TRBD1|TRBJ1-1|TRBV5-1|-
TGCGCCAGCAGCTTGGTAGGGGGCGAGACTGAAGCTTTCTTT
CASSLVGGETEAFF
>13|TRBD1|TRBJ1-2|TRBV11-2|few
TGTGCCAGCAGCTTATCCAGGGGGCACTCGGGCACCTTC
CASSLSRGHSGTF